The 32 T cell receptor beta chains reported below all come from one sample, sequenced in a study of high-grade serous ovarian cancer treatment subgroups. Tumor samples were obtained before definitive surgery or chemotherapy. TCRdb's copy holds only in-frame clones and misses some; the assay was immunoSEQ multiplex PCR. The sample has about 4,000 clones, approximately 69% seen once; the top ten hold approximately 12%. The sequenced material came from tumor tissue. All receptors come from a human donor with high-grade serous ovarian cancer.

The genes are TRBV4-1 and TRBJ2-2; a weak D match, TRBD1 (6 bases). This CDR3 is 14 amino acids long. Germline lookup yields CDR1 MGHRA and CDR2 YSYEKL. V lost 0 bases, J lost 6 bases, and 8 bases lay in between. The CDR3: CASSQDAGAGELFF. CDR3 in DNA: TGCGCCAGCAGCCAAGATGCAGGGGCCGGGGAGCTGTTTTTT.

V usage is TRBV7-6 and J usage is TRBJ1-3, with D hard to call. Per germline, CDR1 SGHVS and CDR2 FNYEAQ. This CDR3 has 16 residues. V was cut by 0 bases and J by 2 bases, with 11 bases left in between. The CDR3 DNA reads TGTGCCAGCAGCTTAGCGGGCAGGTCGGCTGGAAACACCATATATTTT. Its translation: CASSLAGRSAGNTIYF.

The chain has TRBV7-2 and TRBJ2-3; D is perhaps TRBD2 (7 bases). Germline V gene data show CDR1 as SGHTA and CDR2 as FQGNSA. This CDR3 has 16 amino acids. The V gene lost 6 bases and the J gene lost 1 base, with 17 bases spanning the gap. The CDR3 DNA follows: TGTGCCAGCAGATCAGGGAGGGCAGGGGGCACAGATACGCAGTATTTT. Translation: CASRSGRAGGTDTQYF.

This chain's CDR3 is CASSLEPSGGETQYF. The CDR3 nucleotides are TGTGCCAGCAGCTTAGAGCCTAGCGGGGGCGAGACCCAGTACTTC. V usage is TRBV7-2 and J usage is TRBJ2-5; 10 bases are a match to TRBD2. Trimming took 1 base from V and 5 from J; bases not matched to a gene: 4. Germline V gives CDR1 SGHTA, CDR2 FQGNSA. This CDR3 contains 15 residues.

The rearrangement links TRBV11-2 to TRBJ1-2; D gene unclear. V lost 5 bases and J 9 bases, leaving 13 bases between the germline ends. From germline, CDR1 is SGHAT and CDR2 FQNNGV. This CDR3 has 12 amino acids. The CDR3 is CASSHALGSYTF. CDR3 DNA sequence: TGTGCCAGCAGCCATGCCCTTGGAAGCTACACCTTC.

This chain uses TRBV6-5 with TRBJ1-2; TRBD1 matches 10 bases. This CDR3 spans 14 amino acids. The germline CDR1 and CDR2 sequences are MNHEY and SVGAGI. V lost 2 bases, J lost 8 bases, and 5 bases stayed unmatched. The CDR3 DNA reads as TGTGCCAGCAGTTACCATGACAGGGGGCTAGGCTACACCTTC. Translated: CASSYHDRGLGYTF.

The chain combines TRBV5-1 with TRBJ2-3; D may be TRBD2 (5 bases). The germline V gene encodes CDR1 SGHRS and CDR2 YFSETQ. The V end was cut by 4 bases, the J end by 1 base, with 13 bases between. The length of the CDR3 is 15 residues. CDR3 in amino acids: CASSHAAGRTDTQYF. The CDR3 nucleotides are TGCGCCAGCAGCCATGCGGCGGGCCGCACAGATACGCAGTATTTT.

In this sample, this clone turned up once. The chain uses TRBV23-1 and TRBJ1-2; D perhaps matches TRBD1 (6 bases). TRBV23-1 is filed as an ORF, its function uncertain. The length of the CDR3 is 10 residues. Trimming removed 9 bases at V and 8 bases at J, with 10 bases between. The CDR3 coding sequence is TGCGCCAGAGCAGGGGAAGGCTACACCTTC. Translation: CARAGEGYTF.

This chain uses TRBV25-1 with TRBJ2-3, with D possibly matching TRBD1 (6 bases). Looked up from germline, CDR1 is MGHDK and CDR2 is SYGVNS. This CDR3 contains 16 residues. Trimming took 3 bases from V and 2 from J, leaving 15 bases between them. The CDR3 spells CASSDNGQWDTDTQYF. The CDR3 region has the DNA TGTGCCAGCAGTGATAACGGACAGTGGGACACAGATACGCAGTATTTT. Complete variable domain (other parts from reference TRBV25-1 and TRBJ2-3): EADIYQTPRYLVIGTGKKITLECSQTMGHDKMYWYQQDPGMELHLIHYSYGVNSTEKGDLSSESTVSRIRTEHFPLTLESARPSHTSQYLCASSDNGQWDTDTQYFGPGTRLTVL.

V gene TRBV7-6 combines with J gene TRBJ2-2; 14 bases align to TRBD2. This CDR3 spans 17 amino acids. J gave up 7 bases and V 3 bases, and 7 bases lay outside the gene matches. Germline CDR1 and CDR2: SGHVS and FNYEAQ. The CDR3 DNA sequence: TGTGCCAGCAGCTTCGGACTAGCGGGGGGTACGAGCGGGGAGCTGTTTTTT. This sequence encodes CASSFGLAGGTSGELFF. The variable domain in full, with the rest retrieved from reference TRBV7-6 and TRBJ2-2, is GAGVSQSPRYKVTKRGQDVALRCDPISGHVSLYWYRQALGQGPEFLTYFNYEAQQDKSGLPNDRFSAERPEGSISTLTIQRTEQRDSAMYRCASSFGLAGGTSGELFFGEGSRLTVL.

The CDR3 loop reads CATKDREETQYF. CDR3 DNA sequence: TGCGCCACCAAAGACAGGGAAGAGACCCAGTACTTC. The chain couples TRBV10-1 to TRBJ2-5; TRBD1 matches 7 bases. V lost 10 bases to trimming and J lost 3 bases; unmatched junction nucleotides: 5. The CDR3 extends over 12 amino acids. Germline lookup yields CDR1 WNHNN and CDR2 SYGVQD (reference sequence).

This rearrangement joins TRBV11-3 to TRBJ1-1; 11 bases fit TRBD1. The CDR3 covers 14 residues. Germline-derived CDR1 and CDR2 are SGHNT and YENEEA. Trimming took 3 bases from V and 7 from J; bases not matched to a gene: 4. The CDR3 bases are TGTGCCAGCAGCTTCGGACAGGGGGCCGATGAAGCTTTCTTT. It yields the protein CASSFGQGADEAFF.

The sample holds a few counts of this clone. This chain connects TRBV10-3 to TRBJ2-3; TRBD2 matches at 12 bases. V was clipped by 0 bases and J by 6 bases; unmatched bases: 4. The CDR3 totals 16 residues. CDR1 and CDR2 from the germline V gene are ENHRY and SYGVKD. CDR3 in DNA: TGTGCCATCAGTGAGTCGAGTCTAGCGGGGGGGGATACGCAGTATTTT. This gives the protein CAISESSLAGGDTQYF.

This chain links TRBV9 with TRBJ2-5, with 11 bases identical to TRBD2. This CDR3 is 17 amino acids long. Germline CDR1 reads SGDLS; CDR2 reads YYNGEE. V lost 0 bases and J lost 1; bases outside the gene matches: 5. For the CDR3, the DNA is TGTGCCAGCAGCGTAGATGGGCTAGCGGGGGGCCAAGAGACCCAGTACTTC. The encoded protein is CASSVDGLAGGQETQYF.

V and J are TRBV7-2 and TRBJ2-7; D possibly matches TRBD1 or TRBD2 (5 bases each). The CDR3 contains 14 residues. V gave up 3 bases and J gave up 2 bases, with 11 bases separating them. Germline assignment: CDR1 SGHTA and CDR2 FQGNSA. The CDR3 reads CASSFGTVPYEQYF. CDR3 sequence (DNA): TGTGCCAGCAGCTTCGGGACGGTTCCCTACGAGCAGTACTTC.

The chain couples TRBV25-1 to TRBJ2-1, with D possibly matching TRBD1 (6 bases). This CDR3 comprises 11 residues. V gave up 3 bases and J gave up 10 bases, with 7 bases separating them. The germline CDR1 and CDR2 sequences are MGHDK and SYGVNS. CDR3 DNA: TGTGCCAGCAGTGAGACAGGCGAGCAGTTCTTC. Its translation is CASSETGEQFF.

This chain uses TRBV5-1 with TRBJ1-6; D is uncertain. Trimming left V 0 bases short and J 7 bases short, with 5 bases between. The CDR3 is made up of 13 amino acids. Germline V CDR1 and CDR2: SGHRS, YFSETQ. The CDR3 nucleotides read TGCGCCAGCAGCTTGGGTACCAATTCACCCCTCCACTTT. As protein: CASSLGTNSPLHF.

The rearrangement uses TRBV23-1 and TRBJ2-5; a weak D match, TRBD1 (5 bases). TRBV23-1 is recorded as an ORF, its role being uncertain. Trimming removed 2 bases at V and 0 bases at J, with 10 bases between. The CDR3 is made up of 15 amino acids. The DNA of the CDR3 is TGCGCCAGCAGTCAACCGACAGATCACCAAGAGACCCAGTACTTC. This gives the protein CASSQPTDHQETQYF.

In its sample, this clone is large (0.1 to 1%). The V gene is TRBV30, the J gene TRBJ1-1; TRBD1 matches 7 bases. V was pared by 1 base and J by 1 base, with 9 bases of the junction left unmatched. From germline, CDR1 is GTSNPN and CDR2 SVGIG (reference sequence). The CDR3 is 16 residues long. The CDR3 loop reads CAWSGASGGQNTEAFF. The DNA for the CDR3 is TGTGCCTGGAGTGGGGCGTCAGGGGGGCAGAACACTGAAGCTTTCTTT.

The chain combines TRBV28 with TRBJ1-5; D is undetermined. CDR1 is MDHEN and CDR2 is SYDVKM in the germline V gene. V lost 8 bases, J lost 0 bases, and 14 bases lay in between. The CDR3 sequence is 15 residues long. The CDR3 loop reads CASLNTADSNQPQHF. CDR3 DNA sequence: TGTGCCAGCCTCAATACGGCGGATAGCAATCAGCCCCAGCATTTT.

This rearrangement joins TRBV10-3 to TRBJ2-6, with 11 bases aligning to TRBD1. Per the germline V gene, CDR1 is ENHRY and CDR2 is SYGVKD. This CDR3 spans 15 amino acids. V was clipped by 6 bases and J by 4 bases; unmatched bases: 2. The CDR3 is CAISGQGAGANVLTF. The CDR3 DNA follows: TGTGCCATCAGCGGACAGGGGGCCGGGGCCAACGTCCTGACTTTC.

The chain links TRBV30 to TRBJ1-1; no clear D gene. This CDR3 spans 14 amino acids. Trimming stripped 0 bases from V and 1 base from J, with 9 bases between. From germline, CDR1 is GTSNPN and CDR2 SVGIG (reference sequence). CDR3 region: CAWSVGLPNTEAFF. CDR3 in DNA: TGTGCCTGGAGTGTTGGTCTTCCGAACACTGAAGCTTTCTTT.

This clone has a single count. The J gene is TRBJ2-2, the V gene TRBV19, with 8 bases that match TRBD1. The CDR3 extends over 15 amino acids. Germline V gene sequence: CDR1 LNHDA, CDR2 SQIVND (reference sequence). V shed 6 bases, J shed 2 bases, and the junction held 5 bases outside the gene matches. The CDR3 reads CASRDRAINTGELFF. The CDR3 region has the DNA TGTGCCAGTAGGGACAGGGCTATCAACACCGGGGAGCTGTTTTTT.

This clone has a handful of counts. This chain links TRBV7-9 with TRBJ2-2, with 9 bases identical to TRBD1. CDR3 length: 17 amino acids. Germline V gives CDR1 SEHNR, CDR2 FQNEAQ (reference sequence). The trim removed 6 bases at V and 4 bases at J, leaving 12 bases unmatched. This CDR3 is CASRPPRDRVATGELFF. In DNA form, the CDR3 reads TGTGCCAGCAGACCTCCTAGGGACAGGGTGGCCACCGGGGAGCTGTTTTTT.

The CDR3 nucleotides read TGTGCCATCAGTGTGTCAGGGGGGGATCAGCCCCAGCATTTT. As protein: CAISVSGGDQPQHF. The chain carries TRBV10-3 and TRBJ1-5; 7 positions match TRBD1. The CDR3 consists of 14 residues. V shed 4 bases, J shed 5 bases, and the junction held 5 bases outside the gene matches. From germline, CDR1 is ENHRY and CDR2 SYGVKD.

The V call is TRBV2, the J call TRBJ1-1; TRBD1 aligns across 12 bases. With 6 bases clipped from V and 3 bases from J, the junction kept 14 bases outside the gene matches. Germline-derived CDR1 and CDR2 are SNHLY and FYNNEI. This CDR3 has 18 amino acids. The CDR3 DNA reads TGTGCCAGCAGAATTACCGGGACAGGGGGCTTCGGGGACACTGAAGCTTTCTTT. Amino acid sequence: CASRITGTGGFGDTEAFF. The full variable domain, rest sourced from reference TRBV2 and TRBJ1-1, is EPEVTQTPSHQVTQMGQEVILRCVPISNHLYFYWYRQILGQKVEFLVSFYNNEISEKSEIFDDQFSVERPDGSNFTLKIRSTKLEDSAMYFCASRITGTGGFGDTEAFFGQGTRLTVV.

V gene TRBV19 combines with J gene TRBJ1-5, with 7 positions matching TRBD1. Unmatched junction bases numbered 8, after V lost 8 bases and J lost 1 base. In germline, CDR1 is LNHDA, CDR2 SQIVND (reference sequence). The CDR3 consists of 15 residues. The CDR3 nucleotides read TGTGCCAGTGAGCCCGGGACAGAAAGCAATCAGCCCCAGCATTTT. This codes for CASEPGTESNQPQHF.

The chain is built from TRBV5-1 and TRBJ1-2; D ambiguous. The CDR3 contains 15 residues. Germline values: CDR1 SGHRS, CDR2 YFSETQ. The germline V and J ends were trimmed by 4 bases and 1 base, with 14 bases remaining between them. As DNA, the CDR3 is TGCGCCAGCAGCCACGGACTAGGGAGTAACTATGGCTACACCTTC. It specifies CASSHGLGSNYGYTF.

A single count supports this clone. The V and J genes are TRBV7-2 and TRBJ2-2; D gene ambiguous. Trimming cost V 6 bases and J 5 bases, with 16 bases left between them. In germline, CDR1 is SGHTA, CDR2 FQGNSA. This CDR3 spans 15 amino acids. The CDR3 here is CASSFPMTPTGELFF. The CDR3 region has the DNA TGTGCCAGCAGTTTTCCTATGACACCTACCGGGGAGCTGTTTTTT.

The chain uses TRBV5-1 and TRBJ1-3; D call uncertain. Germline-derived CDR1 and CDR2 are SGHRS and YFSETQ. This CDR3 comprises 15 residues. The germline V and J ends were trimmed by 1 base and 0 bases, with 8 bases remaining between them. The CDR3 nucleotides are TGCGCCAGCAGCTTGAACACGGGCTCTGGAAACACCATATATTTT. Its translation: CASSLNTGSGNTIYF.

This clone was detected a few times. The genes are TRBV6-5 and TRBJ1-4, with D perhaps TRBD1 (5 bases). The germline gives CDR1 MNHEY, CDR2 SVGAGI. This CDR3 comprises 16 residues. The V and J ends lost 0 bases and 5 bases respectively, with 13 bases between them. DNA for the CDR3: TGTGCCAGCAGTTACTCGGGGCAGGGACGAAATGAAAAACTGTTTTTT. Translation gives CASSYSGQGRNEKLFF.

V usage is TRBV28 and J usage is TRBJ2-2, with D hard to call. The CDR3 contains 14 residues. V lost 5 bases and J 0 bases, leaving 7 bases between the germline ends. Germline loops: CDR1 MDHEN, CDR2 SYDVKM. CDR3 residues: CASSDNSNTGELFF. Written as DNA, the CDR3 is TGTGCCAGCAGTGATAACTCGAACACCGGGGAGCTGTTTTTT.